This TCR beta chain came from a study of blood T cell repertoires in COVID-19. Here immunoSEQ multiplex PCR was the method, and the copy in TCRdb shows in-frame clones only, minus some. The data hold a few hundred thousand clones, with 86% observed a single time. The CDR3 extends over 11 amino acids. CDR1 SGHNT and CDR2 YENEEA come from the germline V gene. V lost 6 bases and J 9 bases, leaving 8 bases between the germline ends. Sequencing used peripheral blood. The chain couples TRBV11-3 to TRBJ2-2, with unresolved D. The TCR was taken from a woman between 45 and 65 years old with COVID-19, enrolled during active disease. Here the CDR3 DNA reads TGTGCCAGCAGTAAAGCGAGGGAGCTGTTTTTT. It specifies CASSKARELFF. Looking up the rest from reference TRBV11-3 and TRBJ2-2 gives the full variable domain: EAGVVQSPRYKIIEKKQPVAFWCNPISGHNTLYWYLQNLGQGPELLIRYENEEAVDDSQLPKDRFSAERLKGVDSTLKIQPAELGDSAVYLCASSKARELFFGEGSRLTVL.